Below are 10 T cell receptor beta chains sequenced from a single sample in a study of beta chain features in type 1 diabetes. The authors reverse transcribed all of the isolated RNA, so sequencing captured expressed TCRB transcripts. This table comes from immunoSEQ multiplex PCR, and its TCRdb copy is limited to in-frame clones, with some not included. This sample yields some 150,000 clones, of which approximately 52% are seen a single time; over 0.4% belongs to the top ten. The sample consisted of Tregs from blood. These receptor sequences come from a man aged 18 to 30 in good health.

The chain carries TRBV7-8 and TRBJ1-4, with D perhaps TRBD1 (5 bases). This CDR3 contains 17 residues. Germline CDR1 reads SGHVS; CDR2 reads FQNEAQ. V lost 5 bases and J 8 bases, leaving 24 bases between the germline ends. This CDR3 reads CASSTTAGGGNLEKLFF. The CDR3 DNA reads TGTGCCAGCAGCACCACAGCCGGGGGGGGAAATTTGGAAAAACTGTTTTTT.

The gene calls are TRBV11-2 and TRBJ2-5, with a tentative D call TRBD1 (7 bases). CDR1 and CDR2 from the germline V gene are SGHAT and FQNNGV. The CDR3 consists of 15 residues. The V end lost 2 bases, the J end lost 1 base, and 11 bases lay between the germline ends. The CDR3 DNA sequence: TGTGCCAGCAGCTTAATCAGGGGGGCCCAAGAGACCCAGTACTTC. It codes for CASSLIRGAQETQYF.

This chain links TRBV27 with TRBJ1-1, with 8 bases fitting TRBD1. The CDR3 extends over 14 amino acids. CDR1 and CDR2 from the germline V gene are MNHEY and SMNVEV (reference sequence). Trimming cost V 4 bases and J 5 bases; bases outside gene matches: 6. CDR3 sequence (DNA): TGTGCCAGCAGTTATCAGGGGGCCGGGACTGAAGCTTTCTTT. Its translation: CASSYQGAGTEAFF.

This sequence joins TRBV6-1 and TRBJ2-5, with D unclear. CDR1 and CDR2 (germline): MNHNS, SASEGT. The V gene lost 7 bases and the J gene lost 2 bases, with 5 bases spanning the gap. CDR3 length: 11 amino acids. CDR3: CASNRQETQYF. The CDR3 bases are TGTGCCAGCAACAGACAAGAGACCCAGTACTTC.

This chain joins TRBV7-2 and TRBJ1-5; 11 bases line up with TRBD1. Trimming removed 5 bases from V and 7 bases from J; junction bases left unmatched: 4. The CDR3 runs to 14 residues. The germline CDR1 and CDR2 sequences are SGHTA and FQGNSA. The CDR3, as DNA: TGTGCCAGCAGCCTACGGACAGGGGGCCAGCCCCAGCATTTT. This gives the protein CASSLRTGGQPQHF.

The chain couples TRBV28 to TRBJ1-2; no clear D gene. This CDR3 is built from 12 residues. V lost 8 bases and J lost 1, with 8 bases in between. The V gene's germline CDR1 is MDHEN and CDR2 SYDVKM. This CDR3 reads CASVDNNYGYTF. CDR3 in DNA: TGTGCCAGCGTTGACAATAACTATGGCTACACCTTC.

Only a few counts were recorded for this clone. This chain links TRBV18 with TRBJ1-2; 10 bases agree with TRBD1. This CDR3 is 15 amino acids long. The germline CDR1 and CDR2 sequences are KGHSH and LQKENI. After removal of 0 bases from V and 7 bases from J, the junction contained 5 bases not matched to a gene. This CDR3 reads CASSPPDRGPSGYTF. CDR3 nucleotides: TGTGCCAGCTCACCACCAGACAGGGGGCCTTCTGGCTACACCTTC. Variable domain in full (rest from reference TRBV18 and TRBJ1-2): NAGVMQNPRHLVRRRGQEARLRCSPMKGHSHVYWYRQLPEEGLKFMVYLQKENIIDESGMPKERFSAEFPKEGPSILRIQQVVRGDSAAYFCASSPPDRGPSGYTFGSGTRLTVV.

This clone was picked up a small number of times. Here the CDR3 reads CASGQGDQPQHF. The CDR3 nucleotides are TGTGCCAGCGGGCAGGGGGATCAGCCCCAGCATTTT. V usage is TRBV6-6 and J usage is TRBJ1-5; 7 bases are a match to TRBD1. The CDR3 is made up of 12 amino acids. Trimming took 8 bases from V and 5 from J; bases not matched to a gene: 3. Germline lookup yields CDR1 MNHNY and CDR2 SVGAGI (reference sequence).

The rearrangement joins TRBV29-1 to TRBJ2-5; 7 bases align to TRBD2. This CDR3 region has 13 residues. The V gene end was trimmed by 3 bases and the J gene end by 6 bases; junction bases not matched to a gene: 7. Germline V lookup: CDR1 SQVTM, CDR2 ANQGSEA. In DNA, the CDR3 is TGCAGCGTTGATTTGGCGGGAGTAAAGACCCAGTACTTC. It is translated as CSVDLAGVKTQYF.

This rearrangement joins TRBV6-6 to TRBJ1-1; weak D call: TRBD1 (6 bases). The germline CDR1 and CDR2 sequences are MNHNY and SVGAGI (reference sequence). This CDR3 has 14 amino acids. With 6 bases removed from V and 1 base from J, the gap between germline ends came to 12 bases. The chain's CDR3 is CASRRQVSNTEAFF. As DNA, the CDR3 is TGTGCCAGCAGACGACAGGTATCGAACACTGAAGCTTTCTTT.